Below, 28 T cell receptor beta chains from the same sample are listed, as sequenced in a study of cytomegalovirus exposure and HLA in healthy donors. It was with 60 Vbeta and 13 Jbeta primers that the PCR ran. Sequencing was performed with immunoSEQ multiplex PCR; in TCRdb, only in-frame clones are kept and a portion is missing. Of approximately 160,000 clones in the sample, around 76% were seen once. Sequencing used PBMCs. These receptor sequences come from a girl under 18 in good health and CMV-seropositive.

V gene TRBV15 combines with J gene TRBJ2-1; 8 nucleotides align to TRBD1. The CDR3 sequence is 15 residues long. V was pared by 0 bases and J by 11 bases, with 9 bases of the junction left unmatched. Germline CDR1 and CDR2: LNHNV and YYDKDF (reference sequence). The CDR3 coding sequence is TGTGCCACCAGCAGAGATAGGGACAGGTTAAATAAGCAGTTCTTC. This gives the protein CATSRDRDRLNKQFF.

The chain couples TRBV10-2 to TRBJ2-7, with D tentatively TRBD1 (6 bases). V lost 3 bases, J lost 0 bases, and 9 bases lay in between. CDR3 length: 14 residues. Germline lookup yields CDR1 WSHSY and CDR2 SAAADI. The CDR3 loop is CASSENRVSYEQYF. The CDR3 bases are TGCGCCAGCAGTGAAAACAGGGTCTCCTACGAGCAGTACTTC.

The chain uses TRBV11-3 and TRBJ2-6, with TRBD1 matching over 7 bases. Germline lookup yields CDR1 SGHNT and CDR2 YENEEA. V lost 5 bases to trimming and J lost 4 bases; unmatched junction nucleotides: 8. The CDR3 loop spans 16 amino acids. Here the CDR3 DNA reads TGTGCCAGCAGCCCGCGACAGGGCGTGGGGGCCAACGTCCTGACTTTC. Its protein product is CASSPRQGVGANVLTF. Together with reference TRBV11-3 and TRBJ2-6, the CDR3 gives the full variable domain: EAGVVQSPRYKIIEKKQPVAFWCNPISGHNTLYWYLQNLGQGPELLIRYENEEAVDDSQLPKDRFSAERLKGVDSTLKIQPAELGDSAVYLCASSPRQGVGANVLTFGAGSRLTVL.

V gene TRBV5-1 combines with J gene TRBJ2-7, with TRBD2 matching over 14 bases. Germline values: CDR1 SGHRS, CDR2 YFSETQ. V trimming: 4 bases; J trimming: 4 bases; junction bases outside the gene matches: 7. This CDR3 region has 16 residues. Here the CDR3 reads CASSLTWTSGRYEQYF. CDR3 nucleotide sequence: TGCGCCAGCAGCCTTACCTGGACTAGCGGGAGGTACGAGCAGTACTTC. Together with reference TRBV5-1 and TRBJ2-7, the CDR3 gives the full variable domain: KAGVTQTPRYLIKTRGQQVTLSCSPISGHRSVSWYQQTPGQGLQFLFEYFSETQRNKGNFPGRFSGRQFSNSRSEMNVSTLELGDSALYLCASSLTWTSGRYEQYFGPGTRLTVT.

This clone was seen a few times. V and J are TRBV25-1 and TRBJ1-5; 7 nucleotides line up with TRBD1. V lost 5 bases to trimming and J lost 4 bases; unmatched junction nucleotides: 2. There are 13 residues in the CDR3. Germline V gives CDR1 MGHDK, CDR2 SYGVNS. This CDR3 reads CASSQGGNQPQHF. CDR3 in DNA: TGTGCCAGCAGTCAGGGGGGAAATCAGCCCCAGCATTTT.

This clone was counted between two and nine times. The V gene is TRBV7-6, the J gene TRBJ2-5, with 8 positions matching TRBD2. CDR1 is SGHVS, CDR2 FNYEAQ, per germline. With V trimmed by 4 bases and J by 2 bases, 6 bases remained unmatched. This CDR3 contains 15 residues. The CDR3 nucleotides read TGTGCCAGCAGCTCGTTTCGGGGGGGACAAGAGACCCAGTACTTC. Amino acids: CASSSFRGGQETQYF. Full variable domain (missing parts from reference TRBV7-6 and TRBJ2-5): GAGVSQSPRYKVTKRGQDVALRCDPISGHVSLYWYRQALGQGPEFLTYFNYEAQQDKSGLPNDRFSAERPEGSISTLTIQRTEQRDSAMYRCASSSFRGGQETQYFGPGTRLLVL.

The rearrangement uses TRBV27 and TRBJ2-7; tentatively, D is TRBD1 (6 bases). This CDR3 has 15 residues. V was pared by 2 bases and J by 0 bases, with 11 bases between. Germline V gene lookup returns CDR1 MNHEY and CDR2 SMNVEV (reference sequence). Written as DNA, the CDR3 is TGTGCCAGCAGTTTAGTCGGACAGAGCTCCTACGAGCAGTACTTC. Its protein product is CASSLVGQSSYEQYF.

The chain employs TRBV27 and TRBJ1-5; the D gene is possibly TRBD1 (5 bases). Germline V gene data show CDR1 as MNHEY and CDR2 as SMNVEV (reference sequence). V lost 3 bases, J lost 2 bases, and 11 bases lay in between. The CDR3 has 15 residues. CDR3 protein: CASSLVGAGNQPQHF. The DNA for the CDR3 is TGTGCCAGCAGTTTGGTTGGGGCTGGCAATCAGCCCCAGCATTTT.

CDR3: CASRTSGGGGNEQFF. Here the CDR3 DNA reads TGTGCCAGCAGGACATCGGGGGGCGGGGGCAATGAGCAGTTCTTC. This rearrangement joins TRBV7-3 to TRBJ2-1; possibly TRBD2 for D (7 bases). The CDR3 is 15 amino acids. V dropped 6 bases and J dropped 6 bases, with 18 bases sitting between them. Germline V gene sequence: CDR1 SGHTA, CDR2 FQGTGA.

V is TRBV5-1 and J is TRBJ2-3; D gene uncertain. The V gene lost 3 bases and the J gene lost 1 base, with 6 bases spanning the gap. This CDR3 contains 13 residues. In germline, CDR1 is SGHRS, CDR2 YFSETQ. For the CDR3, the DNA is TGCGCCAGCAGCTCGCAGGGCACAGATACGCAGTATTTT. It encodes CASSSQGTDTQYF.

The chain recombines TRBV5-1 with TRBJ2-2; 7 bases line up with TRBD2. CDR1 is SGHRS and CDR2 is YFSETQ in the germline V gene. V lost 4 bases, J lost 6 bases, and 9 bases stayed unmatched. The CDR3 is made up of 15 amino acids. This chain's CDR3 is CASSLEGGVAGELFF. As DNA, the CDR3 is TGCGCCAGCAGCCTGGAGGGAGGGGTGGCCGGGGAGCTGTTTTTT.

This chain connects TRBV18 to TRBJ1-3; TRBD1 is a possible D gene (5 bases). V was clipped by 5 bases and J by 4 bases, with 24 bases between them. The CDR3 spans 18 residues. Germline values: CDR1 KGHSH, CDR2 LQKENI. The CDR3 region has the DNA TGTGCCAGCTCAACGCTAACAGAGACAGAACCTTCGGGAAACACCATATATTTT. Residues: CASSTLTETEPSGNTIYF.

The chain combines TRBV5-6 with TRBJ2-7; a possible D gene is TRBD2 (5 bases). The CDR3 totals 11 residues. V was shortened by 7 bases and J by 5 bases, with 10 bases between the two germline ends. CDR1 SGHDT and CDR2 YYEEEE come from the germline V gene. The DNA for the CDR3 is TGTGCCAGCCCCCTGAGGGACGAGCAGTACTTC. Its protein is CASPLRDEQYF.

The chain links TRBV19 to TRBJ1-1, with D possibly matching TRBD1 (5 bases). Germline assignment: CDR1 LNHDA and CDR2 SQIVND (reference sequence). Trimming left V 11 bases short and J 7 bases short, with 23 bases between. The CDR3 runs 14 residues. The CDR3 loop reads CAQEGLGAACEAFF. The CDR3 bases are TGTGCCCAGGAGGGACTCGGGGCCGCATGTGAAGCTTTCTTT.

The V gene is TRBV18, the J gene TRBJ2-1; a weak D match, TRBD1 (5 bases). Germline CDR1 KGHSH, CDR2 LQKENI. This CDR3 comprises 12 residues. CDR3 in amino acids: CAGRYPYNEQFF. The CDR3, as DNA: TGTGCGGGGCGGTACCCTTACAATGAGCAGTTCTTC.

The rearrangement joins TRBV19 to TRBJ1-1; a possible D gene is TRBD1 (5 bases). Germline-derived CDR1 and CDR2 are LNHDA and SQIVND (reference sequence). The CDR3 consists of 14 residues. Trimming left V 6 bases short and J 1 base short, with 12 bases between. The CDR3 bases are TGTGCCAGTAGAATCAGCCAGGGGAACACTGAAGCTTTCTTT. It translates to CASRISQGNTEAFF.

The chain's CDR3 is CASSLEPPGQGSDEQFF. In nucleotides, the CDR3 is TGTGCCAGCAGTTTAGAACCCCCGGGACAGGGGTCGGATGAGCAGTTCTTC. The gene calls are TRBV27 and TRBJ2-1, with TRBD1 matching 10 bases. J gave up 8 bases and V 2 bases, and 12 bases lay outside the gene matches. Germline V gives CDR1 MNHEY, CDR2 SMNVEV (reference sequence). The CDR3 is made up of 17 amino acids.

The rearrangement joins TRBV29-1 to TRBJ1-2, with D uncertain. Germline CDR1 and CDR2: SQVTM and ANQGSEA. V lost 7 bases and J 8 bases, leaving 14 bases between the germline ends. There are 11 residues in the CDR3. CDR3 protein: CSAHGREGYTF. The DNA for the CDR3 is TGCAGCGCACACGGACGGGAAGGCTACACCTTC. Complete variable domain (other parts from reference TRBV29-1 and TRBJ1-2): SAVISQKPSRDICQRGTSLTIQCQVDSQVTMMFWYRQQPGQSLTLIATANQGSEATYESGFVIDKFPISRPNLTFSTLTVSNMSPEDSSIYLCSAHGREGYTFGSGTRLTVV.

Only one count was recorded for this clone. CDR3 amino acids: CASRGGTGCYGYTF. The CDR3 DNA sequence: TGTGCCAGCCGGGGGGGGACAGGGTGTTATGGCTACACCTTC. The V call is TRBV6-1, the J call TRBJ1-2; 9 nucleotides align to TRBD1. CDR1 is MNHNS, CDR2 SASEGT, per germline. The CDR3 loop spans 14 amino acids. The junction had 9 bases not matched to a gene; V was cut back by 8 bases and J by 5 bases.

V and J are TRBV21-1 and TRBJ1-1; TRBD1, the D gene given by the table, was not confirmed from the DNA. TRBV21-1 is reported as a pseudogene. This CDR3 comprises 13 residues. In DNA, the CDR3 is TGTGCCAGCAGCAATACAGGGCCGACTGAAGCTTTCTTT. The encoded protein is CASSNTGPTEAFF.

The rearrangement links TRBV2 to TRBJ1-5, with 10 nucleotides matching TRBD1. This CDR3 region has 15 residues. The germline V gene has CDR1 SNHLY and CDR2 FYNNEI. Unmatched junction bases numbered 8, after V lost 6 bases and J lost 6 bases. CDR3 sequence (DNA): TGTGCCAGCAGCTCCGGGACAGGGGCCCCTCAGCCCCAGCATTTT. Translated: CASSSGTGAPQPQHF.

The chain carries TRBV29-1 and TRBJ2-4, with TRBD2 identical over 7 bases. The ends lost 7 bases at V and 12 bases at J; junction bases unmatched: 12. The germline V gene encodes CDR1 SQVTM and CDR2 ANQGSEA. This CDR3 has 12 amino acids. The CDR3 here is CSASGQRGDQYF. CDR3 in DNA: TGCAGCGCCTCAGGACAACGGGGGGATCAGTACTTC.

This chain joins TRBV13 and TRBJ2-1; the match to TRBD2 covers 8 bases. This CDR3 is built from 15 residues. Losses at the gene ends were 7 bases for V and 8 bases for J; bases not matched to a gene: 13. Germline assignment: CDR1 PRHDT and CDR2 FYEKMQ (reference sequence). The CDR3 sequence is CASTPQSGGLYEQFF. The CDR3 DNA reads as TGTGCCAGCACCCCTCAGTCGGGAGGGCTGTATGAGCAGTTCTTC.

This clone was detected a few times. The CDR3 sequence is CASSPRLAVPSNDTQYF. The DNA for the CDR3 is TGTGCCAGCTCACCTCGATTAGCGGTCCCCTCCAATGATACGCAGTATTTT. The chain employs TRBV18 and TRBJ2-3; possibly TRBD2 for D (6 bases). Germline V gives CDR1 KGHSH, CDR2 LQKENI. This CDR3 is 17 amino acids long. The ends were cut back, 3 bases at V and 6 bases at J, with 22 bases in the middle. Full variable domain (rest looked up from reference TRBV18 and TRBJ2-3): NAGVMQNPRHLVRRRGQEARLRCSPMKGHSHVYWYRQLPEEGLKFMVYLQKENIIDESGMPKERFSAEFPKEGPSILRIQQVVRGDSAAYFCASSPRLAVPSNDTQYFGPGTRLTVL.

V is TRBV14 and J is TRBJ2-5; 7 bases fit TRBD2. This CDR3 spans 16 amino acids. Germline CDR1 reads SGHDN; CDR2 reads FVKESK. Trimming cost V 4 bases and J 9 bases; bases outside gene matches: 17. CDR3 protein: CASSPGRLAGGLPQYF. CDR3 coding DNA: TGTGCCAGCAGCCCCGGAAGATTAGCGGGCGGATTGCCCCAGTACTTC.

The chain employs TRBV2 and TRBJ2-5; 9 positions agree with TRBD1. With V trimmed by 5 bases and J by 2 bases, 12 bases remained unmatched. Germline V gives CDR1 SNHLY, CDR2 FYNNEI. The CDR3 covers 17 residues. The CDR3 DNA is TGTGCCAGCAGTCCCTCCGGGACAGGGAACCGTCAAGAGACCCAGTACTTC. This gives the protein CASSPSGTGNRQETQYF.

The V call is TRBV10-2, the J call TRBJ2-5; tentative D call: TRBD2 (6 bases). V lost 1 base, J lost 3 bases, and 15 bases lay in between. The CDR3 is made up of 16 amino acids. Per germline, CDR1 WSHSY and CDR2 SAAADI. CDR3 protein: CASSELRDSLKETQYF. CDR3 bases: TGCGCCAGCAGTGAGTTACGGGACTCCTTAAAAGAGACCCAGTACTTC.

For the CDR3, the DNA is TGTGGTTGGGGGGGTAAAAATCAGCCCCAGCATTTT. Its protein is CGWGGKNQPQHF. This chain uses TRBV7-9 with TRBJ1-5, with a possible D match to TRBD1 (5 bases). The length of the CDR3 is 12 residues. Germline V gene sequence: CDR1 SEHNR, CDR2 FQNEAQ (reference sequence).